Presented here are 20 T cell receptor beta chains from one specimen sequenced in a study of T cell repertoires and HLA-DP antigens. No antigen has been assigned to these receptors. Some clones are missing from TCRdb's copy, which holds only in-frame ones; the method was immunoSEQ multiplex PCR. This sample has approximately 100,000 clones, with about nine tenths found just once. Sequencing was done on a sample of CD4+ T cells from PBMCs. The receptor set was obtained from a man aged 45-65 years in good health and CMV-seronegative.

The chain employs TRBV19 and TRBJ1-6, with 8 bases matching TRBD1. The CDR3 loop spans 17 amino acids. The germline gives CDR1 LNHDA, CDR2 SQIVND (reference sequence). The V and J ends lost 7 bases and 5 bases, in that order; junction bases with no gene match: 13. The chain's CDR3 is CASNSQTGALNNSPLHF. The DNA of the CDR3 is TGTGCCAGTAATTCTCAGACAGGGGCCCTCAATAATTCACCCCTCCACTTT.

This clone has just a few counts. The chain employs TRBV2 and TRBJ1-3; 7 nucleotides align to TRBD1. CDR3 length: 13 amino acids. Germline-derived CDR1 and CDR2 are SNHLY and FYNNEI. V lost 6 bases to trimming and J lost 4 bases; unmatched junction nucleotides: 3. The CDR3 reads CASSRGGGNTIYF. CDR3 DNA: TGTGCCAGCAGCAGGGGGGGAGGAAACACCATATATTTT.

V and J are TRBV11-3 and TRBJ2-1; a weak D match, TRBD2 (6 bases). V gave up 0 bases and J gave up 12 bases, with 21 bases separating them. Germline V gene lookup returns CDR1 SGHNT and CDR2 YENEEA. This CDR3 contains 16 residues. CDR3 amino acids: CASSLDGTGDTMRQFF. The CDR3 DNA is TGTGCCAGCAGCTTAGATGGGACTGGGGATACAATGAGGCAGTTCTTC.

The chain couples TRBV28 to TRBJ2-2; possible D gene TRBD1, 6 bases. The CDR3 totals 15 residues. Per germline, CDR1 MDHEN and CDR2 SYDVKM. Deletions cut 7 bases from V and 1 base from J, with 13 bases between. CDR3 in DNA: TGTGCCAGCACCAAGACAGGTTGGAACACCGGGGAGCTGTTTTTT. Translation gives CASTKTGWNTGELFF.

This chain links TRBV19 with TRBJ1-1, with D possibly TRBD1 on 6 matching bases. The CDR3 loop spans 16 amino acids. Between the trimmed V and J ends, which lost 7 bases and 2 bases, there was a span of 20 bases. Germline CDR1 is LNHDA and CDR2 is SQIVND (reference sequence). The DNA of the CDR3 is TGTGCCAGTATTAAGAGGGGGACCGGGGTCAACACTGAAGCTTTCTTT. Residues: CASIKRGTGVNTEAFF.

This sequence joins TRBV10-3 and TRBJ2-1, with 9 bases fitting TRBD1. The V segment lost 7 bases and the J segment 8 bases; nucleotides outside the gene matches: 6. This CDR3 has 13 amino acids. The germline CDR1 and CDR2 sequences are ENHRY and SYGVKD. The CDR3 loop reads CAITGTGLDEQFF. For the CDR3, the DNA is TGTGCCATCACCGGGACAGGGTTGGATGAGCAGTTCTTC.

This clone has more than one count but fewer than ten. Distinct nucleotide sequences in the sample also encode this CDR3. The J gene is TRBJ2-2, the V gene TRBV6-5; D gene ambiguous. This CDR3 is built from 14 residues. The germline CDR1 and CDR2 sequences are MNHEY and SVGAGI. Trimming pared 6 bases from V and 1 base from J, leaving 9 bases between. The CDR3 DNA is TGTGCCAGCAGCCCCAGATGGAACACCGGGGAGCTGTTTTTT. This gives the protein CASSPRWNTGELFF.

The chain carries TRBV9 and TRBJ1-4, with 10 bases matching TRBD1. The junction had 5 bases not matched to a gene; V was cut back by 3 bases and J by 6 bases. CDR3 size: 15 residues. Germline values: CDR1 SGDLS, CDR2 YYNGEE. As DNA, the CDR3 is TGTGCCAGCAGCGCTGACAGGGGGCGCGATGAAAAACTGTTTTTT. Translated, it gives CASSADRGRDEKLFF.

The V call is TRBV13, the J call TRBJ1-5; D unclear. V was cut by 3 bases and J by 4 bases, with 1 base left in between. In germline, CDR1 is PRHDT, CDR2 FYEKMQ (reference sequence). This CDR3 spans 11 amino acids. The CDR3, as DNA: TGTGCCAGCAGCTTTAATCAGCCCCAGCATTTT. Amino acid sequence: CASSFNQPQHF.

This clone was recorded once. The chain joins TRBV2 to TRBJ1-1; D remains unclear. CDR3 size: 15 residues. Germline V gene data show CDR1 as SNHLY and CDR2 as FYNNEI. V dropped 4 bases and J dropped 5 bases, with 17 bases sitting between them. DNA of the CDR3: TGTGCCAGCAGTGCCCCTTCCTTACTGGGTACTGAAGCTTTCTTT. It is translated as CASSAPSLLGTEAFF.

The chain joins TRBV7-2 to TRBJ1-1; TRBD1 matches at 8 bases. The CDR3 loop spans 15 amino acids. The germline V gene encodes CDR1 SGHTA and CDR2 FQGNSA. Trimming cost V 5 bases and J 5 bases; bases outside gene matches: 10. CDR3 sequence (DNA): TGTGCCAGCAGCGCACGTACAGGGGGTCGAACTGAAGCTTTCTTT. It is translated as CASSARTGGRTEAFF.

V usage is TRBV18 and J usage is TRBJ2-4, with D perhaps TRBD1 (6 bases). Between the trimmed V and J ends, which lost 3 bases and 2 bases, there was a span of 17 bases. This CDR3 has 17 amino acids. Germline V gene sequence: CDR1 KGHSH, CDR2 LQKENI. In DNA form, the CDR3 reads TGTGCCAGCTCACCGAGAGGGGGTGGGGGACCCAAAAACATTCAGTACTTC. Translation gives CASSPRGGGGPKNIQYF. Full variable domain (rest looked up from reference TRBV18 and TRBJ2-4): NAGVMQNPRHLVRRRGQEARLRCSPMKGHSHVYWYRQLPEEGLKFMVYLQKENIIDESGMPKERFSAEFPKEGPSILRIQQVVRGDSAAYFCASSPRGGGGPKNIQYFGAGTRLSVL.

This rearrangement joins TRBV19 to TRBJ2-7; D perhaps matches TRBD2 (6 bases). V was clipped by 3 bases and J by 1 base, with 13 bases between them. The germline V gene has CDR1 LNHDA and CDR2 SQIVND (reference sequence). This CDR3 spans 15 amino acids. The CDR3 nucleotides are TGTGCCAGTAGTATCTCATCGGGGGAATCCTACGAGCAGTACTTC. This translates into CASSISSGESYEQYF.

CDR3 DNA sequence: TGTGCCAGCAGCGTAGCTGGGACTAGGGATTACGAGCAGTACTTC. Translation: CASSVAGTRDYEQYF. This chain uses TRBV9 with TRBJ2-7, with 8 bases that match TRBD2. V trimming: 0 bases; J trimming: 4 bases; junction bases outside the gene matches: 6. Looked up from germline, CDR1 is SGDLS and CDR2 is YYNGEE. This CDR3 is 15 amino acids long.

This rearrangement joins TRBV7-9 to TRBJ2-2; no reliable D call. Germline values: CDR1 SEHNR, CDR2 FQNEAQ (reference sequence). CDR3 length equals 13 residues. V lost 2 bases to trimming and J lost 5 bases, with 6 bases between them. The CDR3 sequence is CASSLRETGELFF. The CDR3 nucleotides are TGTGCCAGCAGCTTACGAGAAACCGGGGAGCTGTTTTTT.

The chain uses TRBV2 and TRBJ1-3; the match to TRBD1 covers 7 bases. V gave up 5 bases and J gave up 7 bases; unmatched junction bases: 8. Germline values: CDR1 SNHLY, CDR2 FYNNEI. The CDR3 totals 14 residues. CDR3 sequence: CASSQDRDGNTIYF. The CDR3 DNA is TGTGCCAGCAGTCAAGACAGGGATGGTAACACCATATATTTT. Variable domain in full (rest from reference TRBV2 and TRBJ1-3): EPEVTQTPSHQVTQMGQEVILRCVPISNHLYFYWYRQILGQKVEFLVSFYNNEISEKSEIFDDQFSVERPDGSNFTLKIRSTKLEDSAMYFCASSQDRDGNTIYFGEGSWLTVV.

The chain links TRBV28 to TRBJ2-3, with TRBD2 matching 7 bases. This CDR3 spans 14 amino acids. The J segment lost 3 bases and the V segment lost 4 bases, leaving 4 bases of the junction unmatched. Germline CDR1 reads MDHEN; CDR2 reads SYDVKM. CDR3 sequence (DNA): TGTGCCAGCAGTTGGGGGGGGAGTACAGATACGCAGTATTTT. Protein product: CASSWGGSTDTQYF.

A few counts support this clone. The CDR3 DNA is TGCGCCAGCAGCTTGCGGGACCAAGTTTCACCCCTCCACTTT. This sequence encodes CASSLRDQVSPLHF. The chain links TRBV5-1 to TRBJ1-6; TRBD1 might be the D (5 bases). Trimming took off 1 base at V and 9 bases at J, with 11 bases between the two ends. The germline CDR1 and CDR2 sequences are SGHRS and YFSETQ. This CDR3 contains 14 residues.

This clone was seen a handful of times. This chain links TRBV2 with TRBJ2-2; D not resolved. This CDR3 region has 14 residues. V lost 6 bases and J 4 bases, leaving 12 bases between the germline ends. CDR1 and CDR2 (germline): SNHLY, FYNNEI. The CDR3 DNA reads TGTGCCAGCAGCCGAGTTGGTCGCACCGGGGAGCTGTTTTTT. As protein: CASSRVGRTGELFF.

The CDR3 loop is CASSVAPGATNTGELFF. The CDR3 DNA reads as TGTGCCAGCAGCGTAGCCCCCGGGGCGACGAACACCGGGGAGCTGTTTTTT. J is TRBJ2-2 and V is TRBV9; TRBD1 or TRBD2 may be the D gene (5 bases each). The germline gives CDR1 SGDLS, CDR2 YYNGEE. V shed 0 bases and J shed 0 bases, with 12 bases lying between them. The CDR3 loop spans 17 amino acids.